The clone carrying this TCR beta chain was counted only a few times. The CDR3 consists of 15 residues. Germline loops: CDR1 SGHRS, CDR2 YFSETQ. The V and J ends lost 7 bases and 3 bases respectively, with 16 bases between them. From the RT-PCR reads, TCRdb called clonotypes with MiXCR, one entry per CDR3 protein. This sample has roughly 620,000 distinct CDR3 sequences, with approximately 11% found just once. This entry comes from a study of response to subunit inactivated influenza vaccine. These data were also filed under a second study, of T cells expressing NK-cell markers. That publication notes: 5'RACE template switching built TCR beta cDNA with unique molecular identifiers. CD3+CD56+NKG2C+, CD3+CD56+NKG2C- and CD3+CD56-NKG2C+ T cells, once sorted, supplied the TCR beta repertoires. Sequencing covered eight donors, seven HCMV-seropositive and one seronegative. In several experiments, an anti-gamma-delta TCR antibody restricted sorting to alpha-beta TCR T cells. The leading position in the CD3+CD56-NKG2C+ fraction of several donors also went to these clonotypes.

This sample comprised PBMCs from blood, obtained on the day of vaccination. This chain uses TRBV5-1 with TRBJ2-2; D may be TRBD1 or TRBD2 (5 bases each). This sequence originates from a middle-aged man who received an inactivated influenza vaccine. CDR3 protein: CASHRGPGDTGELFF. CDR3 coding DNA: TGCGCCAGCCACCGGGGACCCGGGGACACCGGGGAGCTGTTTTTT.